This TCR beta chain was documented in a study of CXCR3-negative and CXCR3-positive naive CD8 T cells. Study at large: The TRB read total, about 135 million, broke down to about 1.5 +/- 0.3 million reads per library. Study-wide results and limits: Comparably high diversity marked both naive subsets, whereas memory CD8+ cells had much lower diversity. TRBV-TRBJ usage was alike in naive CXCR3-negative and CXCR3-positive cells but differed in memory cells. CXCR3-positive naive cells had more hydrophobic TRB CDR3s than CXCR3-negative naive cells.

The CDR3 extends over 13 amino acids. Note on this clonotype: Its antigen remains unidentified.

The study made its TRB cDNA libraries by 5' RACE, adding UMI labels. TCRdb reprocessed the 5' RACE reads and keeps a single row for each CDR3 protein, giving no DNA. The repertoire table contains tens of thousands of distinct CDR3 sequences. The clonotype originates from a human donor in good health. Some clones in this sample may be carry-over from other donors' samples. The V and J genes are TRBV12-3 or TRBV12-4 and TRBJ2-7. The specimen was naive CXCR3+ CD8+ T cells from blood. Regarding subset: CD45RO-CCR7+CD27+CD95- naive CD8+ T cells expressing CXCR3 (TNR3+). CDR3 protein: CASSLAQKYEQYF.